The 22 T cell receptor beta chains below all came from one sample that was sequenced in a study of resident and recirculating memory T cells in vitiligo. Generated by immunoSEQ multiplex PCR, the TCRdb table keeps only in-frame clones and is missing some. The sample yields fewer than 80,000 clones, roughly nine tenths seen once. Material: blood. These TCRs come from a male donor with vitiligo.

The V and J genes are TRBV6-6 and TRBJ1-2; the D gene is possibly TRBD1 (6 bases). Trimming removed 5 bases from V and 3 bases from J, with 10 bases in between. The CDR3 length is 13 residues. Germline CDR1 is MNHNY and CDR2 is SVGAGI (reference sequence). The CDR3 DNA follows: TGTGCCAGCAGTGGGGGACATTACTATGGCTACACCTTC. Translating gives CASSGGHYYGYTF.

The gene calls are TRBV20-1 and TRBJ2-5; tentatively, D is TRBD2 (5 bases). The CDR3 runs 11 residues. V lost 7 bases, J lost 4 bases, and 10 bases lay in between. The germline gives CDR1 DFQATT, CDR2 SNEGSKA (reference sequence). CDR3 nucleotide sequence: TGCAGTGTTAGCGAGAGAGAGACCCAGTACTTC. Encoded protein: CSVSERETQYF.

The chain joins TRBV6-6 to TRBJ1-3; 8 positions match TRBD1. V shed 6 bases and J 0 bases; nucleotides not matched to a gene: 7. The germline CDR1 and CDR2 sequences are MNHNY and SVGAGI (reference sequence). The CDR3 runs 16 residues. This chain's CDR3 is CASSDRGPFSGNTIYF. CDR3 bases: TGTGCCAGCAGCGACAGGGGACCATTCTCTGGAAACACCATATATTTT.

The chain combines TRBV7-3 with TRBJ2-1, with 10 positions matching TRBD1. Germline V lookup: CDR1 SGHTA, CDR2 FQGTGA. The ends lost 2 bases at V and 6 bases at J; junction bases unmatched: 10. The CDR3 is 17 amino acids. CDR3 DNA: TGTGCCAGCAGCTTAGTGGGACAGGGGTTGAGGGCCAATGAGCAGTTCTTC. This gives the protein CASSLVGQGLRANEQFF. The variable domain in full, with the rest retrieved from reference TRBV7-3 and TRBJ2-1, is GAGVSQTPSNKVTEKGKYVELRCDPISGHTALYWYRQSLGQGPEFLIYFQGTGAADDSGLPNDRFFAVRPEGSVSTLKIQRTERGDSAVYLCASSLVGQGLRANEQFFGPGTRLTVL.

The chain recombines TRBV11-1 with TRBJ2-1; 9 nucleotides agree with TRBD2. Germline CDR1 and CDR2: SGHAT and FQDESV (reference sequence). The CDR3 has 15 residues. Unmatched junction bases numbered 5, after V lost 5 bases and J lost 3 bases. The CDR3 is CASSVAGGLYNEQFF. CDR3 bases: TGTGCCAGCAGCGTGGCGGGGGGGCTCTACAATGAGCAGTTCTTC.

The CDR3 sequence: CAWSDPGLPPGELFF. The CDR3 coding sequence is TGTGCCTGGAGTGATCCCGGACTTCCCCCGGGGGAGCTGTTTTTT. The chain carries TRBV30 and TRBJ2-2; TRBD2 is a possible D gene (5 bases). Germline assignment: CDR1 GTSNPN and CDR2 SVGIG (reference sequence). CDR3 length: 15 residues. V shed 1 base and J shed 8 bases, with 17 bases lying between them.

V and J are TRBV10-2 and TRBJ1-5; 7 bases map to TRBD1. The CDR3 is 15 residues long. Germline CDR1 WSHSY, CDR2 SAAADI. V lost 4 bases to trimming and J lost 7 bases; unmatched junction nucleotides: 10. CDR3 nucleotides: TGCGCCAGCAGTGTGGTAAGGGGGCCTGGGCAGCCCCAGCATTTT. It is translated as CASSVVRGPGQPQHF.

CDR3 amino acids: CASSLVEGMETQYF. In nucleotides, the CDR3 is TGCGCCAGCAGCTTAGTGGAGGGGATGGAGACCCAGTACTTC. The chain recombines TRBV5-1 with TRBJ2-5, with D maybe TRBD2 (6 bases). Trimming took off 2 bases at V and 5 bases at J, with 13 bases between the two ends. This CDR3 has 14 amino acids. The germline V gene encodes CDR1 SGHRS and CDR2 YFSETQ.

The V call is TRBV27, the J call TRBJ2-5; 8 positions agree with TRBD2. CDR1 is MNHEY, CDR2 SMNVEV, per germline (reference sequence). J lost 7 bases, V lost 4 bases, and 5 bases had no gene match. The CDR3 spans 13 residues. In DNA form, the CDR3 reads TGTGCCAGCAGTTCAGCGGGGGCACGGACCCAGTACTTC. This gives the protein CASSSAGARTQYF.

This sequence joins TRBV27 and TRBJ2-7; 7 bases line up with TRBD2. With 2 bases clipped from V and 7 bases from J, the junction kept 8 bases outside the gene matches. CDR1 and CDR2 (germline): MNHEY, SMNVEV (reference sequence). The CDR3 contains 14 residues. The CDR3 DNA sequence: TGTGCCAGCAGTTTACTCGGGCGGGGGTGGGAGCAGTACTTC. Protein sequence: CASSLLGRGWEQYF.

The CDR3 loop reads CASSSRQGQGGYTF. For the CDR3, the DNA is TGTGCCAGCAGCTCCCGACAGGGCCAGGGTGGCTACACCTTC. The J gene is TRBJ1-2, the V gene TRBV13; TRBD1 agrees at 7 bases. The germline gives CDR1 PRHDT, CDR2 FYEKMQ (reference sequence). This CDR3 has 14 amino acids. V shed 4 bases, J shed 7 bases, and the junction held 9 bases outside the gene matches. The variable domain in full, completed from reference TRBV13 and TRBJ1-2, reads AAGVIQSPRHLIKEKRETATLKCYPIPRHDTVYWYQQGPGQDPQFLISFYEKMQSDKGSIPDRFSAQQFSDYHSELNMSSLELGDSALYFCASSSRQGQGGYTFGSGTRLTVV.

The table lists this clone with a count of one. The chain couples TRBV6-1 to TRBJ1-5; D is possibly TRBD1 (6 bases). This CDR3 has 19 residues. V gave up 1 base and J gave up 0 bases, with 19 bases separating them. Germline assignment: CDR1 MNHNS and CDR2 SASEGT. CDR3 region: CASSEERPHRVYSNQPQHF. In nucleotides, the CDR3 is TGTGCCAGCAGTGAAGAACGCCCCCACAGGGTTTATAGCAATCAGCCCCAGCATTTT.

The CDR3 loop reads CASSQDPSGGHTDTQYF. DNA of the CDR3: TGCGCCAGCAGCCAAGACCCTAGCGGGGGGCACACAGATACGCAGTATTTT. The chain employs TRBV4-3 and TRBJ2-3; TRBD2 matches 11 bases. Trimming cost V 0 bases and J 2 bases; bases outside gene matches: 4. Germline-derived CDR1 and CDR2 are LGHNA and YSLEER. CDR3 length equals 17 residues.

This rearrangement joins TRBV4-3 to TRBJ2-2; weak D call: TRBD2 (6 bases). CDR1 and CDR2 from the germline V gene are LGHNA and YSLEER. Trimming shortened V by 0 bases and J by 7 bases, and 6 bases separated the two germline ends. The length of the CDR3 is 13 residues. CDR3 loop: CASSQETSGELFF. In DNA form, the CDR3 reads TGCGCCAGCAGCCAAGAGACTAGCGGGGAGCTGTTTTTT.

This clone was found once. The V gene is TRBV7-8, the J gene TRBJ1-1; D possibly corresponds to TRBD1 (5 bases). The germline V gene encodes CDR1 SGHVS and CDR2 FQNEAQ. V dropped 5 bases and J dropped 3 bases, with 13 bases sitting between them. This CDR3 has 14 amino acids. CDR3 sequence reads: CASSTREEDTEAFF. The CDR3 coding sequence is TGTGCCAGCAGCACCAGGGAGGAGGACACTGAAGCTTTCTTT.

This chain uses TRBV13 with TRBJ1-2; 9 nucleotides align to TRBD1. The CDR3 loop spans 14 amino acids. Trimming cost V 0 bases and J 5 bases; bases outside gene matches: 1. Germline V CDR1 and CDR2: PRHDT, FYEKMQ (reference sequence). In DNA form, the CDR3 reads TGTGCCAGCAGCTTAGGTGGACAGGGGTATGGCTACACCTTC. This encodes CASSLGGQGYGYTF.

DNA of the CDR3: TGTGCCACCCCTGCCGGGAGGGGAAAACTGTTTTTT. Translating it yields CATPAGRGKLFF. The chain employs TRBV28 and TRBJ1-4, with TRBD1 as a possible D gene (5 bases). This CDR3 has 12 amino acids. Trimming took 10 bases from V and 10 from J, leaving 16 bases between them. The germline CDR1 and CDR2 sequences are MDHEN and SYDVKM. The variable domain in full, completed from reference TRBV28 and TRBJ1-4, reads DVKVTQSSRYLVKRTGEKVFLECVQDMDHENMFWYRQDPGLGLRLIYFSYDVKMKEKGDIPEGYSVSREKKERFSLILESASTNQTSMYLCATPAGRGKLFFGSGTQLSVL.

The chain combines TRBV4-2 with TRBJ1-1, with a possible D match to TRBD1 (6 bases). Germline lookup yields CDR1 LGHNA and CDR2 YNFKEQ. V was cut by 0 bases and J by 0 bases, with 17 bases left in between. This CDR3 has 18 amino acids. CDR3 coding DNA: TGTGCCAGCAGCCAAGATCGGGTTGGAACAGGGATGAACACTGAAGCTTTCTTT. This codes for CASSQDRVGTGMNTEAFF.

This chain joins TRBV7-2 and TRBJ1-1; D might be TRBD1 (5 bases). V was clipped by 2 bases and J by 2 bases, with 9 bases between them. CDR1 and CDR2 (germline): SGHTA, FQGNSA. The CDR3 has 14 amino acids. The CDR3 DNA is TGTGCCAGCAGCTTACAGGGACTTAACACTGAAGCTTTCTTT. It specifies CASSLQGLNTEAFF.

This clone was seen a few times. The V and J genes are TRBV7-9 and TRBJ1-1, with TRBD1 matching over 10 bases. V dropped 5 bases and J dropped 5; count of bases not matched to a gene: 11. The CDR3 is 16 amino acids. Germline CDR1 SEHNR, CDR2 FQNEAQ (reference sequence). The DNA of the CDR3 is TGTGCCAGCAGCCCCGCCGGGACAGGGGCGCGGACTGAAGCTTTCTTT. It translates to CASSPAGTGARTEAFF.

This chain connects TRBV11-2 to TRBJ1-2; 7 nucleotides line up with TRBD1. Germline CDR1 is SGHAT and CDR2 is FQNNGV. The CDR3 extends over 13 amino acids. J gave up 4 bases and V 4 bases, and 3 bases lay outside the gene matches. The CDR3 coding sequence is TGTGCCAGCAGCTCAGGGGGTCCCTATGGCTACACCTTC. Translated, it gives CASSSGGPYGYTF.

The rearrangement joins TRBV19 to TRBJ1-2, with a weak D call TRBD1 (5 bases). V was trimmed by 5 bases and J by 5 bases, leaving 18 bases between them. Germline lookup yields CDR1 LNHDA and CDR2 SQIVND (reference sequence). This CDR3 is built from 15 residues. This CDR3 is CASSASREDLYGYTF. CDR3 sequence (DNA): TGTGCCAGTAGTGCAAGCAGGGAGGACTTATATGGCTACACCTTC.